These 28 T cell receptor beta chains were all obtained from the same sample, sequenced in a study of shared clonotypes between healthy human individuals. Generated by immunoSEQ multiplex PCR, the TCRdb table keeps only in-frame clones and is missing some. The sample lists some 1,100,000 clones, around three quarters occurring once. Sequencing was performed on memory CD4+ T cells from PBMCs. Subset meaning: CD45RA-negative fraction. The receptor set was obtained from a man between 18 and 29 years old in good health. Some clones in this sample may be carry-over from other donors' samples.

The V and J genes are TRBV6-1 and TRBJ2-7; 8 bases map to TRBD2. In germline, CDR1 is MNHNS, CDR2 SASEGT. CDR3 size: 15 residues. Germline trimming cut 9 bases from V and 5 bases from J; bases unmatched to any gene: 15. The CDR3 sequence is CASGKDSGTTHEQYF. CDR3 nucleotide sequence: TGTGCCAGTGGAAAAGATAGCGGGACGACACACGAGCAGTACTTC.

The CDR3 reads CASSLLGGGDYGYTF. The CDR3, as DNA: TGTGCCAGCAGTTTATTGGGGGGAGGAGACTATGGCTACACCTTC. The chain recombines TRBV28 with TRBJ1-2; D is possibly TRBD1 (5 bases). Trimming removed 1 base at V and 3 bases at J, with 12 bases between. The CDR3 totals 15 residues. In germline, CDR1 is MDHEN, CDR2 SYDVKM.

The chain joins TRBV5-5 to TRBJ2-3, with 9 bases fitting TRBD1. With V trimmed by 5 bases and J by 4 bases, 8 bases remained unmatched. The CDR3 has 15 residues. In germline, CDR1 is SGHKS, CDR2 YYEKEE (reference sequence). CDR3 region: CASSLAGQGSDTQYF. The DNA of the CDR3 is TGTGCCAGCAGTCTGGCTGGACAGGGGTCAGATACGCAGTATTTT. The variable domain in full, with the rest retrieved from reference TRBV5-5 and TRBJ2-3, is DAGVTQSPTHLIKTRGQQVTLRCSPISGHKSVSWYQQVLGQGPQFIFQYYEKEERGRGNFPDRFSARQFPNYSSELNVNALLLGDSALYLCASSLAGQGSDTQYFGPGTRLTVL.

J is TRBJ1-2 and V is TRBV18; 10 nucleotides align to TRBD1. The CDR3 runs to 14 residues. Germline V lookup: CDR1 KGHSH, CDR2 LQKENI. The V and J ends lost 6 bases and 1 base, in that order; junction bases with no gene match: 2. The CDR3 region has the DNA TGTGCCAGCTCTGGGACAGGGGTTAACTATGGCTACACCTTC. It encodes CASSGTGVNYGYTF.

The V call is TRBV28, the J call TRBJ2-5; 7 positions agree with TRBD2. The CDR3 is 15 residues long. Germline V CDR1 and CDR2: MDHEN, SYDVKM. V trimming: 7 bases; J trimming: 3 bases; junction bases outside the gene matches: 11. CDR3 nucleotide sequence: TGTGCCAGCACTCCCGCCGGGGGGTCAAAAGAGACCCAGTACTTC. Amino acids: CASTPAGGSKETQYF.

The chain is built from TRBV28 and TRBJ1-4, with TRBD1 as a possible D gene (6 bases). The V end lost 4 bases, the J end lost 7 bases, and 16 bases lay between the germline ends. Per germline, CDR1 MDHEN and CDR2 SYDVKM. The CDR3 runs to 15 residues. The CDR3: CASSSGATEGEKLFF. The CDR3, as DNA: TGTGCCAGCAGTTCGGGGGCGACGGAAGGTGAAAAACTGTTTTTT.

As for this clone: Other DNA sequences in the sample encode the same CDR3. The V gene is TRBV6-1, the J gene TRBJ2-5; 8 bases agree with TRBD1. Germline V gives CDR1 MNHNS, CDR2 SASEGT. The V gene end was trimmed by 6 bases and the J gene end by 1 base; junction bases not matched to a gene: 1. This CDR3 has 13 amino acids. The CDR3 sequence: CASRGTGQETQYF. The CDR3 DNA reads TGTGCCAGCAGAGGGACAGGCCAAGAGACCCAGTACTTC.

This sequence joins TRBV28 and TRBJ1-5; D may be TRBD1 (6 bases). Germline CDR1 reads MDHEN; CDR2 reads SYDVKM. V was cut by 6 bases and J by 4 bases, with 16 bases left in between. CDR3 length: 15 amino acids. The CDR3 DNA reads TGTGCCAGCAGCCCCAGTGGGACACCAAATCAGCCCCAGCATTTT. Translating gives CASSPSGTPNQPQHF. The entire variable domain, with the rest obtained from reference TRBV28 and TRBJ1-5, is as follows: DVKVTQSSRYLVKRTGEKVFLECVQDMDHENMFWYRQDPGLGLRLIYFSYDVKMKEKGDIPEGYSVSREKKERFSLILESASTNQTSMYLCASSPSGTPNQPQHFGDGTRLSIL.

The chain links TRBV2 to TRBJ1-2; maybe TRBD1 (6 bases). Looked up from germline, CDR1 is SNHLY and CDR2 is FYNNEI. The CDR3 spans 12 residues. V lost 7 bases and J 8 bases, leaving 14 bases between the germline ends. The CDR3 sequence is CASNPGVSGYTF. CDR3 coding DNA: TGTGCCAGCAATCCAGGGGTAAGCGGCTACACCTTC.

CDR3 region: CASSSRTFGGYTF. The CDR3 DNA is TGTGCCAGCAGTTCTCGAACCTTTGGGGGCTACACCTTC. This chain uses TRBV6-5 with TRBJ1-2; D is undetermined. The CDR3 consists of 13 residues. The germline V and J ends were trimmed by 4 bases and 8 bases, with 14 bases remaining between them. Germline V CDR1 and CDR2: MNHEY, SVGAGI.

V usage is TRBV18 and J usage is TRBJ2-5; D is ambiguous. The length of the CDR3 is 13 residues. Trimming took off 4 bases at V and 1 base at J, with 7 bases between the two ends. Looked up from germline, CDR1 is KGHSH and CDR2 is LQKENI. In DNA, the CDR3 is TGTGCCAGCTCACTACAGATCCAAGAGACCCAGTACTTC. Amino acid sequence: CASSLQIQETQYF.

This clone came up a few times. This chain links TRBV9 with TRBJ1-3; 7 nucleotides line up with TRBD1. Germline CDR1 reads SGDLS; CDR2 reads YYNGEE. V shed 1 base and J 2 bases; nucleotides not matched to a gene: 3. The length of the CDR3 is 15 residues. The DNA of the CDR3 is TGTGCCAGCAGCGTATCAGGGGGGGCTGGAAACACCATATATTTT. This gives the protein CASSVSGGAGNTIYF.

The CDR3 nucleotides are TGTGCCAGCAGCGTTAGGACCCAGGGGGATACGCAGTATTTT. Translated: CASSVRTQGDTQYF. V and J are TRBV9 and TRBJ2-3; D is perhaps TRBD1 (6 bases). The CDR3 is 14 amino acids. From germline, CDR1 is SGDLS and CDR2 YYNGEE. The germline V and J ends were trimmed by 2 bases and 6 bases, with 13 bases remaining between them.

This chain links TRBV5-4 with TRBJ2-5, with D possibly TRBD2 on 5 matching bases. Germline V lookup: CDR1 SGHNT, CDR2 YYREEE (reference sequence). V lost 6 bases, J lost 1 base, and 13 bases lay in between. CDR3 length equals 14 residues. CDR3 loop: CASNPAGFQETQYF. In nucleotides, the CDR3 is TGTGCCAGCAACCCGGCGGGCTTCCAAGAGACCCAGTACTTC.

V gene TRBV28 combines with J gene TRBJ2-7; D ambiguous. This CDR3 is 12 amino acids long. Germline V gene sequence: CDR1 MDHEN, CDR2 SYDVKM. V lost 4 bases and J 4 bases, leaving 8 bases between the germline ends. The CDR3 protein is CASSSSIYEQYF. The DNA for the CDR3 is TGTGCCAGCAGTTCTTCAATATACGAGCAGTACTTC.

This clone was detected only once. The same CDR3 arises from other DNA sequences in this sample as well. The chain couples TRBV28 to TRBJ2-3; 7 bases line up with TRBD2. V lost 6 bases, J lost 3 bases, and 3 bases stayed unmatched. From germline, CDR1 is MDHEN and CDR2 SYDVKM. The CDR3 covers 13 residues. The CDR3 is CASSLGGTDTQYF. In DNA, the CDR3 is TGTGCCAGCAGCTTGGGGGGGACAGATACGCAGTATTTT.

The gene calls are TRBV5-1 and TRBJ1-4; unclear D gene. Germline CDR1 SGHRS, CDR2 YFSETQ. The CDR3 runs 16 residues. V lost 1 base, J lost 2 bases, and 12 bases lay in between. The CDR3 region is CASSLFPLGTNEKLFF. DNA for the CDR3: TGCGCCAGCAGCTTGTTCCCCCTCGGCACTAATGAAAAACTGTTTTTT.

This chain links TRBV5-1 with TRBJ1-2; 11 positions match TRBD1. Germline V gives CDR1 SGHRS, CDR2 YFSETQ. This CDR3 comprises 14 residues. J was trimmed by 5 bases and V by 7 bases; bases with no gene match: 7. The DNA for the CDR3 is TGCGCCAGCGTTCCGGGACAGGGGGGATATGGCTACACCTTC. Translated, it gives CASVPGQGGYGYTF.

The V call is TRBV27, the J call TRBJ2-1, with 7 bases that match TRBD1. V trimming: 4 bases; J trimming: 2 bases; junction bases outside the gene matches: 8. Germline CDR1 is MNHEY and CDR2 is SMNVEV (reference sequence). The CDR3 sequence is 16 residues long. The CDR3 loop reads CASSSPGQDPYNEQFF. The DNA of the CDR3 is TGTGCCAGCAGTTCCCCCGGACAGGACCCCTACAATGAGCAGTTCTTC.

This sequence joins TRBV27 and TRBJ2-3; 9 bases are shared with TRBD1. Losses at the gene ends were 10 bases for V and 3 bases for J; bases not matched to a gene: 8. CDR3 size: 14 residues. CDR1 and CDR2 (germline): MNHEY, SMNVEV (reference sequence). The CDR3 region has the DNA TGTGCCACTCAGGACAGGGGAGGAACAGATACGCAGTATTTT. Its protein is CATQDRGGTDTQYF.

The genes are TRBV4-2 and TRBJ2-5; D is possibly TRBD2 (7 bases). The CDR3 consists of 17 residues. V lost 0 bases and J lost 5, with 19 bases in between. Per germline, CDR1 LGHNA and CDR2 YNFKEQ. Here the CDR3 reads CASSQDIREGGLETQYF. The CDR3 region has the DNA TGTGCCAGCAGCCAAGATATCAGGGAGGGGGGTTTGGAGACCCAGTACTTC.

The chain couples TRBV7-6 to TRBJ2-7; 7 nucleotides align to TRBD1. CDR1 and CDR2 (germline): SGHVS, FNYEAQ. Losses at the gene ends were 5 bases for V and 1 base for J; bases not matched to a gene: 5. CDR3 length: 14 amino acids. The CDR3 sequence is CASSAGTASYEQYF. For the CDR3, the DNA is TGTGCCAGCAGCGCCGGGACAGCATCCTACGAGCAGTACTTC.

J is TRBJ2-3 and V is TRBV4-2; TRBD1 aligns across 7 bases. Germline V gene lookup returns CDR1 LGHNA and CDR2 YNFKEQ. V trimming: 3 bases; J trimming: 0 bases; junction bases outside the gene matches: 3. This CDR3 is built from 15 residues. DNA for the CDR3: TGTGCCAGCAGCCAGGGGACAGCTAGCACAGATACGCAGTATTTT. This gives the protein CASSQGTASTDTQYF.

The gene calls are TRBV20-1 and TRBJ2-3; D remains unclear. V lost 5 bases, J lost 2 bases, and 5 bases lay in between. This CDR3 is 11 amino acids long. Germline assignment: CDR1 DFQATT and CDR2 SNEGSKA (reference sequence). This CDR3 reads CSAYYTDTQYF. CDR3 DNA: TGCAGTGCTTACTACACAGATACGCAGTATTTT.

This chain joins TRBV5-6 and TRBJ2-7, with 8 bases that match TRBD1. CDR1 and CDR2 (germline): SGHDT, YYEEEE. V lost 4 bases to trimming and J lost 5 bases; unmatched junction nucleotides: 8. CDR3 size: 14 residues. The CDR3 DNA follows: TGTGCCAGCAGCCTGGGACAGGTTGGAGACGAGCAGTACTTC. Translated, it gives CASSLGQVGDEQYF.

This clone was seen more than once but under ten times. The J gene is TRBJ2-1, the V gene TRBV7-9, with 12 bases that match TRBD2. V was pared by 2 bases and J by 2 bases, with 7 bases of the junction left unmatched. The CDR3 loop spans 18 amino acids. Germline V gene sequence: CDR1 SEHNR, CDR2 FQNEAQ (reference sequence). CDR3 residues: CASSLPPRLAGAYNEQFF. In nucleotides, the CDR3 is TGTGCCAGCAGCTTACCTCCTAGACTAGCGGGGGCCTACAATGAGCAGTTCTTC.

The J gene is TRBJ2-6, the V gene TRBV5-1; D may be TRBD1 or TRBD2 (5 bases each). Germline CDR1 reads SGHRS; CDR2 reads YFSETQ. The CDR3 runs 18 residues. The ends were cut back, 0 bases at V and 0 bases at J, with 13 bases in the middle. The DNA for the CDR3 is TGCGCCAGCAGCTTGGTGCTGGGGGTGGACTCTGGGGCCAACGTCCTGACTTTC. As protein: CASSLVLGVDSGANVLTF.

This chain joins TRBV29-1 and TRBJ2-7; D not certain. The length of the CDR3 is 14 residues. Trimming shortened V by 4 bases and J by 0 bases, and 13 bases separated the two germline ends. The germline V gene encodes CDR1 SQVTM and CDR2 ANQGSEA. This chain's CDR3 is CSVVGRMSSYEQYF. As DNA, the CDR3 is TGCAGCGTTGTGGGCAGGATGAGCTCCTACGAGCAGTACTTC.